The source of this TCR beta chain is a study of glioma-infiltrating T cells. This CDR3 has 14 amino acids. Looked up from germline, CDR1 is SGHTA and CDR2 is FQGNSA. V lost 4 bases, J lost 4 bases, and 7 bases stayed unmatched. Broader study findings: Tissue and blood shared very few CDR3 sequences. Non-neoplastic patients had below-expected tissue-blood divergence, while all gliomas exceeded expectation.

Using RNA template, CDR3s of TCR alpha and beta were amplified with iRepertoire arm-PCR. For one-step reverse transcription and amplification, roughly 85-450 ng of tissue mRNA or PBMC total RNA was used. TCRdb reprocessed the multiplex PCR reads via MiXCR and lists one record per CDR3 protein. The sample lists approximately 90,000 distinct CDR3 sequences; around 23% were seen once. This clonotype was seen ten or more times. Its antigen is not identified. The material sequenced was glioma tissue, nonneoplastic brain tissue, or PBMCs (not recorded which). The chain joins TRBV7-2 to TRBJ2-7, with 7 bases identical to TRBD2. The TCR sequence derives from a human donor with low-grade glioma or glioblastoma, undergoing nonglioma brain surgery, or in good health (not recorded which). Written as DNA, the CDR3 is TGTGCCAGCAGCTCTCCCTGGCGGGAGTACGAGCAGTACTTC. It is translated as CASSSPWREYEQYF.